This T cell receptor (beta chain) was documented in a study of cytomegalovirus exposure and HLA in healthy donors. Study in general: As released early, the data held some 80 million unique TCRs from HLA-typed donors.

Primers: 60 Vbeta forward and 13 Jbeta reverse. Produced via immunoSEQ multiplex PCR; TCRdb's table is partial and in-frame only. Listed are over 100,000 clones; roughly 3.7% falls within the top ten. With respect to this clone: Antigen specificity is unknown. One junction end does not reproduce the germline sequence, and a read error may be involved.

Findings and limits, study-wide: A few of the chains that were CMV-associated were confirmed in vitro to be specific for CMV antigens.

In germline, CDR1 is SQVTM, CDR2 ANQGSEA. The CDR3 spans 12 residues. The rearrangement joins TRBV29-1 to TRBJ1-2; D might be TRBD1 (5 bases). The sequence was obtained from a man younger than 40 in good health and CMV-seronegative. Sequencing was done on a sample of PBMCs. CDR3 in amino acids: CSVEGVAYGYTF. CDR3 nucleotides: TGCAGCGTAGAAGGGGTAGCCTATGGCTACACCTTC. Based on the CDR3 plus reference TRBV29-1 and TRBJ1-2, the full variable domain is SAVISQKPSRDICQRGTSLTIQCQVDSQVTMMFWYRQQPGQSLTLIATANQGSEATYESGFVIDKFPISRPNLTFSTLTVSNMSPEDSSIYLCSVEGVAYGYTFGSGTRLTVV.